This is a list of T cell receptor beta chains from one sample in a study of T-cell reconstitution after alpha-beta-depleted transplantation in children. Via MiXCR, TCRdb re-called the PCR reads, giving one row per CDR3 protein. The table lists 450,000 to 600,000 distinct CDR3 sequences, about 16% of them singletons. The source material was PBMCs from the stem cell graft donor, sampled from the stem cell graft. Receptors were obtained from a human donor who donated a stem cell graft to a child with acute lymphoblastic leukemia. Both conserved end residues are trimmed from each CDR3.

V gene	CDR3 protein
TRBV20-1	SAPSSGRKSHEQY
TRBV2	ASSWTPESLVSYEQY
TRBV10-3	AISEPVPGELF
TRBV6-5	ASSSGTLAVSYNEQF
TRBV29-1	SVGSRGSTTDTQY
TRBV6-1	ASNPGTQETQY
TRBV11-2	ASSLDGTSALQETQY
TRBV19	ASRWGTGGTGELF
TRBV3-1	ASSQKDTSYEQY
TRBV15	ATSTVGLLNTGELF
TRBV27	ASSFGRAYEQY
TRBV5-1	ASSLEPPGLGEF
TRBV25-1	ASSNLVGNEQF
TRBV19	ASKVTGGQNIQY
TRBV18	ASSWEKGDTQY
TRBV27	ASSLSWGTNEKLF
TRBV10-3	AISENQAKNIQY
TRBV5-1	ASSSTVSPKTDTQY
TRBV7-3	ATAGAFGETQY
TRBV5-4	ASSQGQTTGELF
TRBV5-1	ASSSQGDRTGELF
TRBV11-2	ASSLDRATWGYGYT
TRBV5-1	ASSLLGLAGGPHEQF
TRBV12-3/TRBV12-4	ASSFSRGYEQY
TRBV12-3/TRBV12-4	ASSSRTGTDTQY
TRBV20-1	SARDPLRGGRWDEQY
TRBV6-1	ASTLTSGRLVDEQF
TRBV29-1	SVGPSGSRDEQF
TRBV2	ASSEAPGGKYGYT
TRBV5-1	ASSLVPDGYT
TRBV10-1	ASGTGGNGELF
TRBV5-1	ASSLFAGGRADTQY
TRBV20-1	SAKMTGYYAQPQH
TRBV7-9	ASSSHGGGAWEQY
TRBV3-1	ASSLTSGANVLT
TRBV12-3/TRBV12-4	ASSSETVAYEQY
TRBV18	ASSPQPRGGNQPQH
TRBV12-3/TRBV12-4	ASTLLGDTGELF
TRBV4-2	ASSERGSAETQY
TRBV4-1	ASSQEPRTSYEQY
TRBV3-1	ASSPPTVSSYNEQF
TRBV5-1	ASSLGSNNEQF
TRBV11-2	ASSSGQIFYEQY
TRBV5-1	ASSGDRGSSGNTIY
TRBV9	ASSVDQEGEQF
TRBV12-3/TRBV12-4	ASSFSGISYT
TRBV20-1	SAADNEQF
TRBV4-2	ASSHHRASNQPQH
TRBV12-3/TRBV12-4	ASSLGTGGSTDTQY
TRBV12-3/TRBV12-4	ASSLSRHGTVLLYEQY
TRBV6-5	ASSYSNRHNEQF
TRBV27	ASSSAGADGYEQY
TRBV25-1	ASRNLRLAGGEQF
TRBV29-1	SVESDGSSYNEQF
TRBV20-1	SARGSWAPPYEQY
TRBV27	ASNRGDGSYEQY
TRBV15	ATSRRREGPDNEQF
TRBV12-3/TRBV12-4	ASSPDPRGETQY
TRBV10-3	AISPTATYEQY
TRBV6-2/TRBV6-3	ASSRTRDRAQPGANVLT